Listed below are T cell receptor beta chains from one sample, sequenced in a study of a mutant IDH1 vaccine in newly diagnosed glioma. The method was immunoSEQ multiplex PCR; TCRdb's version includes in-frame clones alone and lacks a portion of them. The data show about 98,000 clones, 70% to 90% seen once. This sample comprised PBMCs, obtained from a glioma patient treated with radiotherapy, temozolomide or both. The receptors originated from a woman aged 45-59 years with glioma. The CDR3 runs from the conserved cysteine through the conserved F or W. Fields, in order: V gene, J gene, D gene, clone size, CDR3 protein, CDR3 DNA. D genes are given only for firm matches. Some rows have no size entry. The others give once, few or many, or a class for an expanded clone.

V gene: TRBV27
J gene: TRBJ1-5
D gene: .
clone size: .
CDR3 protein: CASSLMGQPQHF
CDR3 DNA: TGTGCCAGCAGTTTAATGGGTCAGCCCCAGCATTTT

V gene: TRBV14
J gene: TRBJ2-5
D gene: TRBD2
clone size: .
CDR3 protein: CASSLAGGLKETQYF
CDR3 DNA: TGTGCCAGCAGCCTAGCGGGAGGCCTCAAAGAGACCCAGTACTTC

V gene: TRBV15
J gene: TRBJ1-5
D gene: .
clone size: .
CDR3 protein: CATSRVGGGNQPQHF
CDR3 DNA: TGTGCCACCAGCAGAGTCGGAGGGGGCAATCAGCCCCAGCATTTT

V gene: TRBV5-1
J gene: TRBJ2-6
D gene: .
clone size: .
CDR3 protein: CASSLAPGAGANVLTF
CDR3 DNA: TGCGCCAGCAGCTTGGCCCCAGGGGCTGGGGCCAACGTCCTGACTTTC

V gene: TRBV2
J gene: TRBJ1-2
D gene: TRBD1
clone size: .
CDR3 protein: CASSRDRDWNYGYTF
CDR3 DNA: TGTGCCAGCAGCCGGGACAGGGATTGGAACTATGGCTACACCTTC

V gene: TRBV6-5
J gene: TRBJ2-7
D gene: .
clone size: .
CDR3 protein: CASSYSEQTSSYEQYF
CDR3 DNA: TGTGCCAGCAGTTACTCTGAGCAAACGAGCTCCTACGAGCAGTACTTC

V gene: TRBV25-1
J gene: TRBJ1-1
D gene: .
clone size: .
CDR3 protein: CASTLGGVNTEAFF
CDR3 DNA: TGTGCCAGTACCCTTGGGGGGGTAAACACTGAAGCTTTCTTT

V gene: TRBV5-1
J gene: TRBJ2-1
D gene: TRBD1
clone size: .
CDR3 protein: CASSFGQGVSPQFF
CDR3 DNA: TGCGCCAGCAGCTTCGGACAGGGCGTATCCCCCCAGTTCTTC

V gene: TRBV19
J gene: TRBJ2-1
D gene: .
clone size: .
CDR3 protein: CASSTSGFSYNEQFF
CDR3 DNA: TGTGCCAGTAGTACGAGCGGGTTCTCCTACAATGAGCAGTTCTTC

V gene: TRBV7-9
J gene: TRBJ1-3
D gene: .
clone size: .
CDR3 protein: CASSAAGNTIYF
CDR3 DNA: TGTGCCAGCAGCGCAGCTGGAAACACCATATATTTT

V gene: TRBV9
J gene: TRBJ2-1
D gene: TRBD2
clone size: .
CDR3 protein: CASSVVPGTSGSRILNEQFF
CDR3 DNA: TGTGCCAGCAGCGTAGTTCCCGGGACTAGCGGGAGCCGAATACTCAATGAGCAGTTCTTC

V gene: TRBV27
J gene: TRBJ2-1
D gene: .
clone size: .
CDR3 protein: CASSLAVRQYNEQFF
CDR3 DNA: TGTGCCAGCAGTCTCGCGGTCAGGCAATACAATGAGCAGTTCTTC

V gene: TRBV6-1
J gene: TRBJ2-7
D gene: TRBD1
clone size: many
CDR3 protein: CASSLRGTGPYEQYF
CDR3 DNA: TGTGCCAGCAGCCTCCGCGGGACAGGCCCCTACGAGCAGTACTTC

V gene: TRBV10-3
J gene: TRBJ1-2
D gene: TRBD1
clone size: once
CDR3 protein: CAISDFKQGVVDGYTF
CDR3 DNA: TGTGCCATCAGTGATTTCAAACAGGGGGTTGTGGATGGCTACACCTTC

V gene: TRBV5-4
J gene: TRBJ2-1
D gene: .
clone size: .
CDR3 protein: CASSPRPPYNEQFF
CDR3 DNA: TGTGCCAGCAGCCCCCGCCCTCCGTACAATGAGCAGTTCTTC

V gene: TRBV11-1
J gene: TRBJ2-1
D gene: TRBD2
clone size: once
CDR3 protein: CASSAISGRSYNEQFF
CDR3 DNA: TGTGCCAGCAGCGCCATTAGCGGGAGGTCGTACAATGAGCAGTTCTTC

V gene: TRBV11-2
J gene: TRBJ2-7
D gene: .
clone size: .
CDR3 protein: CASSLDGYEQYF
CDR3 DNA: TGTGCCAGCAGCTTAGACGGCTACGAGCAGTACTTC

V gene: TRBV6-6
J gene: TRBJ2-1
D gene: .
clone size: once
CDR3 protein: CASSARSAPNHEQFF
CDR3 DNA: TGTGCCAGCAGTGCACGTTCCGCCCCCAACCACGAGCAGTTCTTC

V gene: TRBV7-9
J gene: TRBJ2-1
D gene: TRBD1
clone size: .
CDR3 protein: CASSPRQGANEQFF
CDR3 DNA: TGTGCCAGCAGCCCTAGACAGGGGGCGAATGAGCAGTTCTTC

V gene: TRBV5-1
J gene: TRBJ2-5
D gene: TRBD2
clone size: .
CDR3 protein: CASSWAPRPRGGETQYF
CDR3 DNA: TGCGCCAGCAGCTGGGCTCCTAGGCCGCGGGGGGGAGAGACCCAGTACTTC

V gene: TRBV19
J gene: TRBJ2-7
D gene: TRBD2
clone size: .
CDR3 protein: CASSERLAGPYEQYF
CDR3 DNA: TGTGCCAGTAGTGAGAGACTAGCGGGACCCTACGAGCAGTACTTC

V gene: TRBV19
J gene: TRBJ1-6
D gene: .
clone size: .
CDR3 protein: CASSTRVDSPLHF
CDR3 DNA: TGTGCCAGTAGTACCAGGGTGGATTCACCCCTCCACTTT

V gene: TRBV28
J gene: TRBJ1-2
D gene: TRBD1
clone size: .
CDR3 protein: CASIQVQDRGRDGYTF
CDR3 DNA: TGTGCCAGCATCCAGGTACAGGACAGGGGTCGTGATGGCTACACCTTC

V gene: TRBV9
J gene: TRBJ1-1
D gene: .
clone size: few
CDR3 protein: CASTKTTKGPTEAFF
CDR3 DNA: TGTGCCAGCACTAAAACAACGAAGGGGCCCACTGAAGCTTTCTTT

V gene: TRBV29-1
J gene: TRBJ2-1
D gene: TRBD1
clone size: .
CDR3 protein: CSVLTGDSHNEQFF
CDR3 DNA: TGCAGCGTCTTGACAGGGGACTCCCACAATGAGCAGTTCTTC

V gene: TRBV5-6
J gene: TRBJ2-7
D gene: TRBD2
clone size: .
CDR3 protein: CASSLLGTGGYYEQYF
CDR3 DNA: TGTGCCAGCAGCTTGCTGGGAACGGGGGGGTACTACGAGCAGTACTTC

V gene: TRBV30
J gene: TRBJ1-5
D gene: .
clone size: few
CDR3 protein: CAWSALARNQPQHF
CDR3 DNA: TGTGCCTGGAGTGCATTGGCAAGAAATCAGCCCCAGCATTTT